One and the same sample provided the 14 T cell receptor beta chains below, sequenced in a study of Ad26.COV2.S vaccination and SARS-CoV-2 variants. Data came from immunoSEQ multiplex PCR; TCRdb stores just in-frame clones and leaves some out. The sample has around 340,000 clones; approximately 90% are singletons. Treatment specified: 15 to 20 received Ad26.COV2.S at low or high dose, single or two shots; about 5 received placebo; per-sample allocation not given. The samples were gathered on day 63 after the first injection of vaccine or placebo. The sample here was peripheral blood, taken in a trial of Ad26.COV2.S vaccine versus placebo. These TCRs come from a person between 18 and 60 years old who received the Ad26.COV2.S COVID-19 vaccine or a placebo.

Written as DNA, the CDR3 is TGTGCCAGCAGCGCCAACAGTTACAATGAGCAGTTCTTC. Protein: CASSANSYNEQFF. V gene TRBV5-4 combines with J gene TRBJ2-1; D is uncertain. Germline V gene sequence: CDR1 SGHNT, CDR2 YYREEE (reference sequence). With 4 bases removed from V and 4 bases from J, the gap between germline ends came to 9 bases. This CDR3 spans 13 amino acids.

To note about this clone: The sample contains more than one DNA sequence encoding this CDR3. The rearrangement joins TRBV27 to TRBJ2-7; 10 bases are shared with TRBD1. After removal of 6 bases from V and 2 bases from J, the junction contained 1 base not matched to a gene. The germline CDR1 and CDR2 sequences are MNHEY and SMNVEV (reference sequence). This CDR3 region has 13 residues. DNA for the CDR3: TGTGCCAGCAGCGGACAGGGGGCCTACGAGCAGTACTTC. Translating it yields CASSGQGAYEQYF.

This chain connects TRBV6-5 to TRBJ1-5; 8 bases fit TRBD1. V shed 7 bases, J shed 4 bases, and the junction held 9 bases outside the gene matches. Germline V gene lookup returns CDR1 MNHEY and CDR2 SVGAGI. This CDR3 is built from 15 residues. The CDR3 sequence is CASIRTGFSNQPQHF. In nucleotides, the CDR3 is TGTGCCAGCATCAGGACAGGGTTTAGTAATCAGCCCCAGCATTTT.

The CDR3 loop is CASSPIEHPANTGELFF. In nucleotides, the CDR3 is TGTGCCAGCAGCCCGATTGAGCACCCCGCGAACACCGGGGAGCTGTTTTTT. The V and J genes are TRBV4-2 and TRBJ2-2; D gene ambiguous. This CDR3 is built from 17 residues. The germline V gene encodes CDR1 LGHNA and CDR2 YNFKEQ. Between the trimmed V and J ends, which lost 4 bases and 0 bases, there was a span of 15 bases.

CDR3 in amino acids: CASSLRGATEAFF. Written as DNA, the CDR3 is TGTGCCAGCAGCCTCCGGGGGGCCACTGAAGCTTTCTTT. The rearrangement uses TRBV6-5 and TRBJ1-1; tentative D call: TRBD1 (6 bases). In germline, CDR1 is MNHEY, CDR2 SVGAGI. This CDR3 region has 13 residues. V was cut by 6 bases and J by 4 bases, with 12 bases left in between.

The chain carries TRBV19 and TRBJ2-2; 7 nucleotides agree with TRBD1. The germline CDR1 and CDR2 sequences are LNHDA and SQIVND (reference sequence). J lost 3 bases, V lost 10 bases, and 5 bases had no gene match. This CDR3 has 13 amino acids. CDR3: CATYDRDTGELFF. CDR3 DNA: TGTGCCACCTACGACAGGGACACCGGGGAGCTGTTTTTT.

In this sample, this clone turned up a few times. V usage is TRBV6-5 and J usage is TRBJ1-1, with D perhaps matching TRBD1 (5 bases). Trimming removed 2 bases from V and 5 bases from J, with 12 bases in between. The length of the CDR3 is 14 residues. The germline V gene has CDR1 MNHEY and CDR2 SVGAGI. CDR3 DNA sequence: TGTGCCAGCAGTTACGACAGATCTGGAACTGAAGCTTTCTTT. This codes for CASSYDRSGTEAFF.

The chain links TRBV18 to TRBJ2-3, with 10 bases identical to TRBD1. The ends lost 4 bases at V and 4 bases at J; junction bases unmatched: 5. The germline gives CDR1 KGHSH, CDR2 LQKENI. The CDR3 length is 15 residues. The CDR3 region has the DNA TGTGCCAGCTCACTCGGGACAGGGGAAGCAGATACGCAGTATTTT. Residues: CASSLGTGEADTQYF.

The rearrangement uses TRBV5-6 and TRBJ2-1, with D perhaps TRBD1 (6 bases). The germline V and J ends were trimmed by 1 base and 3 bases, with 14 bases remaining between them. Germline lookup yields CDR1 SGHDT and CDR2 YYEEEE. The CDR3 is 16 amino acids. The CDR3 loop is CASSLYGTPNYNEQFF. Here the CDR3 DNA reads TGTGCCAGCAGCTTGTACGGGACACCTAACTACAATGAGCAGTTCTTC.

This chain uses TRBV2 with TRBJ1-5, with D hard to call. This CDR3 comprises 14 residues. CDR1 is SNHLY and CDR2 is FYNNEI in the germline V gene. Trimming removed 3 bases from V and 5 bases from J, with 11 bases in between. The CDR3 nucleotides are TGTGCCAGCAGTGATGGTAGGGAATATCAGCCCCAGCATTTT. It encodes CASSDGREYQPQHF. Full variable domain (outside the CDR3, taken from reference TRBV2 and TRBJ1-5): EPEVTQTPSHQVTQMGQEVILRCVPISNHLYFYWYRQILGQKVEFLVSFYNNEISEKSEIFDDQFSVERPDGSNFTLKIRSTKLEDSAMYFCASSDGREYQPQHFGDGTRLSIL.

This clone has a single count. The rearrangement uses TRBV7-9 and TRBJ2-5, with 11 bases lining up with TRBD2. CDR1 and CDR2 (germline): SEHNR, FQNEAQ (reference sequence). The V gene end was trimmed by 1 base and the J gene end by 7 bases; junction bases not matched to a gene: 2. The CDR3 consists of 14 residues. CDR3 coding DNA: TGTGCCAGCAGCTTAGGAGGGACTAGCGGGACCCAGTACTTC. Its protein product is CASSLGGTSGTQYF.

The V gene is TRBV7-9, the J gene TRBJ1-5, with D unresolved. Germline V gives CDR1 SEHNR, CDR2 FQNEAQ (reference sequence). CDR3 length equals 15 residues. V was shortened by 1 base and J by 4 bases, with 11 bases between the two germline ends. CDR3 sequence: CASSLGWTPNQPQHF. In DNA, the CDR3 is TGTGCCAGCAGCTTAGGGTGGACCCCAAATCAGCCCCAGCATTTT.

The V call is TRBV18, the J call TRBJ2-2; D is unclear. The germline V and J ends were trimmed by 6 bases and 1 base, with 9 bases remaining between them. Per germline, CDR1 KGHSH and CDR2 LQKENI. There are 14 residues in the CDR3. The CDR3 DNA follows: TGTGCCAGCTCCCTTACAGTGAACACCGGGGAGCTGTTTTTT. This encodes CASSLTVNTGELFF.

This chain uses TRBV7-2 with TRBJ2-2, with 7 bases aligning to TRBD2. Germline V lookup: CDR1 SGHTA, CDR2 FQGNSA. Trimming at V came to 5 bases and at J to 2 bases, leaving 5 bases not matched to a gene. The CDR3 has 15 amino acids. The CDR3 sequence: CASSRGEPNTGELFF. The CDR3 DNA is TGTGCCAGCAGCCGGGGGGAACCCAACACCGGGGAGCTGTTTTTT.